These T cell receptor beta chains were read from a single sample in a study of T cell responses to AZD1222 COVID-19 vaccine. Method: immunoSEQ multiplex PCR; TCRdb's copy keeps in-frame clones and lacks some. The sample holds about 87,000 clones; approximately 87% are singletons and the top ten take less than 3.5%. The material sequenced was peripheral blood, taken on day 0 of AZD1222 vaccination. The receptors derive from an adult in good health. Each CDR3 is given with its conserved first and last residue. Fields, in order: J gene, V gene, D gene, clone size, CDR3 protein, CDR3 DNA. A D gene is named only where the DNA matches it firmly. Expanded clones are given a class, and other clones once, few, many or no size at all.

J: TRBJ2-5
V: TRBV7-2
D: .
size: .
CDR3: CASSLSGLREETQYF
DNA: TGTGCCAGCAGCTTATCGGGGCTCAGGGAAGAGACCCAGTACTTC

J: TRBJ1-1
V: TRBV3-1/TRBV3-2
D: TRBD1
size: .
CDR3: CASSPAQGSIAFF
DNA: TGTGCCAGCAGCCCCGCACAGGGGAGTATAGCTTTCTTT

J: TRBJ2-5
V: TRBV12-5
D: TRBD2
size: .
CDR3: CASGFGAGGQETQYF
DNA: TGTGCTAGTGGTTTCGGGGCGGGAGGACAAGAGACCCAGTACTTC

J: TRBJ1-4
V: TRBV5-5
D: .
size: .
CDR3: CASSYRGEVLEKLFF
DNA: TGTGCCAGCAGCTATAGGGGGGAAGTATTGGAAAAACTGTTTTTT

J: TRBJ1-6
V: TRBV30
D: .
size: once
CDR3: CAWSRDPNSPLHF
DNA: TGTGCCTGGAGTCGTGACCCGAATTCACCCCTCCACTTT

J: TRBJ1-2
V: TRBV30
D: .
size: .
CDR3: CAWSVAYTAYGYTF
DNA: TGTGCCTGGAGTGTAGCGTACACGGCCTATGGCTACACCTTC

J: TRBJ1-1
V: TRBV30
D: .
size: .
CDR3: CAWSGQGEAFF
DNA: TGTGCCTGGAGTGGGCAGGGTGAAGCTTTCTTT

J: TRBJ1-1
V: TRBV14
D: .
size: .
CDR3: CASSVPGVAEAFF
DNA: TGTGCCAGCAGTGTCCCCGGTGTTGCTGAAGCTTTCTTT

J: TRBJ1-1
V: TRBV7-9
D: .
size: .
CDR3: CASSLGTGQHTEAFF
DNA: TGTGCCAGCAGCTTAGGAACGGGACAACACACTGAAGCTTTCTTT

J: TRBJ2-1
V: TRBV4-3
D: .
size: .
CDR3: CASSQEAGTHNEQFF
DNA: TGCGCCAGCAGCCAAGAGGCGGGAACACACAATGAGCAGTTCTTC

J: TRBJ1-4
V: TRBV5-1
D: .
size: .
CDR3: CASSLAGDLGEKLFF
DNA: TGCGCCAGCAGCTTGGCGGGGGATCTAGGGGAAAAACTGTTTTTT

J: TRBJ2-7
V: TRBV5-6
D: TRBD1
size: .
CDR3: CASSPGTGIYEQYF
DNA: TGTGCCAGCAGCCCCGGGACAGGGATCTACGAGCAGTACTTC

J: TRBJ1-3
V: TRBV11-2
D: .
size: .
CDR3: CASSLGPITSGNTIYF
DNA: TGTGCCAGCAGCTTAGGACCGATTACCTCTGGAAACACCATATATTTT

J: TRBJ2-6
V: TRBV18
D: .
size: .
CDR3: CASSAQGTGANVLTF
DNA: TGTGCCAGCTCGGCTCAGGGTACCGGGGCCAACGTCCTGACTTTC

J: TRBJ2-3
V: TRBV18
D: TRBD2
size: few
CDR3: CASSPPLAGRTDTQYF
DNA: TGTGCCAGCTCACCACCGCTAGCGGGACGGACAGATACGCAGTATTTT

J: TRBJ2-1
V: TRBV5-4
D: TRBD1
size: .
CDR3: CASSSTGTGNEQFF
DNA: TGTGCCAGCAGCTCGACCGGGACAGGCAATGAGCAGTTCTTC

J: TRBJ1-1
V: TRBV2
D: .
size: .
CDR3: CASSVIDGATEAFF
DNA: TGTGCCAGCAGTGTTATAGACGGTGCCACTGAAGCTTTCTTT

J: TRBJ2-3
V: TRBV28
D: TRBD2
size: .
CDR3: CASSRARLAGVGDTQYF
DNA: TGTGCCAGCAGCCGGGCCCGACTAGCGGGAGTGGGAGATACGCAGTATTTT

J: TRBJ2-5
V: TRBV6-6
D: .
size: .
CDR3: CASSYREQETQYF
DNA: TGTGCCAGCAGTTACAGGGAGCAAGAGACCCAGTACTTC

J: TRBJ1-3
V: TRBV19
D: .
size: .
CDR3: CASNRLRSGNTIYF
DNA: TGTGCCAGTAATCGCTTGCGGTCTGGAAACACCATATATTTT

J: TRBJ2-7
V: TRBV12-3/TRBV12-4
D: .
size: few
CDR3: CASSLQGTIEQYF
DNA: TGTGCCAGCAGTTTACAGGGGACCATCGAGCAGTACTTC

J: TRBJ2-7
V: TRBV6-2/TRBV6-3
D: TRBD2
size: .
CDR3: CASSPRPLAGGYEQYF
DNA: TGTGCCAGCAGCCCTAGACCTCTAGCGGGAGGATATGAGCAGTACTTC

J: TRBJ1-2
V: TRBV29-1
D: .
size: .
CDR3: CSVEEVSEYYGYTF
DNA: TGCAGCGTTGAAGAAGTGTCAGAGTACTATGGCTACACCTTC

J: TRBJ1-3
V: TRBV5-1
D: .
size: few
CDR3: CASSLGSAHSGNTIYF
DNA: TGCGCCAGCAGCTTGGGGTCAGCTCACTCTGGAAACACCATATATTTT

J: TRBJ1-2
V: TRBV18
D: TRBD1
size: .
CDR3: CASSPRTGGHSGYTF
DNA: TGTGCCAGCTCACCACGAACAGGGGGCCATTCGGGCTACACCTTC

J: TRBJ1-2
V: TRBV18
D: TRBD1
size: .
CDR3: CASSPPGQVEANYGYTF
DNA: TGTGCCAGCTCACCACCGGGACAGGTGGAAGCTAACTATGGCTACACCTTC

J: TRBJ2-1
V: TRBV27
D: .
size: .
CDR3: CASRRAGINNEQFF
DNA: TGTGCCAGCAGGAGGGCCGGGATTAACAATGAGCAGTTCTTC

J: TRBJ1-1
V: TRBV5-1
D: .
size: .
CDR3: CASSTGTARNTEAFF
DNA: TGCGCCAGCAGCACCGGGACCGCCAGGAACACTGAAGCTTTCTTT

J: TRBJ2-7
V: TRBV15
D: TRBD2
size: .
CDR3: CATSRVQASGRYGYEQYF
DNA: TGTGCCACCAGCAGAGTACAAGCTAGCGGGAGGTATGGCTACGAGCAGTACTTC

J: TRBJ1-1
V: TRBV10-3
D: .
size: .
CDR3: CAIKDPATNTEAFF
DNA: TGTGCCATCAAAGATCCCGCGACGAACACTGAAGCTTTCTTT

J: TRBJ2-1
V: TRBV12-5
D: .
size: once
CDR3: CASGPVIPGRHYNEQFF
DNA: TGTGCTAGTGGTCCGGTTATCCCCGGGAGACACTACAATGAGCAGTTCTTC

J: TRBJ1-5
V: TRBV11-2
D: .
size: .
CDR3: CASSLDRGMDSQHF
DNA: TGTGCCAGCAGCTTAGATCGAGGAATGGACAGTCAGCATTTT

J: TRBJ2-3
V: TRBV11-3
D: .
size: .
CDR3: CASSPKTRDTQYF
DNA: TGTGCCAGCAGCCCGAAAACTCGGGATACGCAGTATTTT

J: TRBJ1-2
V: TRBV28
D: .
size: .
CDR3: CASSSSRSLIGYTF
DNA: TGTGCCAGCAGTTCTTCTCGGTCCCTCATAGGCTACACCTTC

J: TRBJ1-6
V: TRBV18
D: .
size: few
CDR3: CASSPNAGNNSPLHF
DNA: TGTGCCAGCTCACCTAATGCAGGGAATAATTCACCCCTCCACTTT

J: TRBJ1-5
V: TRBV18
D: .
size: .
CDR3: CASSPNSNQPQHF
DNA: TGTGCCAGCTCACCAAACAGCAATCAGCCCCAGCATTTT

J: TRBJ1-4
V: TRBV7-2
D: TRBD1
size: .
CDR3: CASSSGQGNEKLFF
DNA: TGTGCCAGCAGCTCTGGACAGGGGAATGAAAAACTGTTTTTT

J: TRBJ2-1
V: TRBV30
D: .
size: .
CDR3: CAWSPHEGEQFF
DNA: TGTGCCTGGAGTCCACACGAAGGTGAGCAGTTCTTC

J: TRBJ2-2
V: TRBV7-9
D: .
size: .
CDR3: CASSLKAQLNTGELFF
DNA: TGTGCCAGCAGCTTAAAGGCGCAGTTGAACACCGGGGAGCTGTTTTTT

J: TRBJ1-6
V: TRBV5-5
D: .
size: .
CDR3: CASSSPAKGSPLYF
DNA: TGTGCCAGCAGCTCCCCGGCAAAGGGTTCACCCCTCTACTTT